This TCR beta chain was captured by sequencing in a study of blood T cells in healthy people across ages. After removal of 5 bases from V and 1 base from J, the junction contained 10 bases not matched to a gene. The CDR3 spans 16 residues. Combining a sample-barcoded 5' primer with a J-beta primer mix, a second PCR ran for 7 to 11 cycles. TCRdb passed the 5' RACE reads through MiXCR, listing each CDR3 protein once. The repertoire holds around 650,000 distinct CDR3 sequences, with approximately 30% as singletons. This clonotype was counted many times. Sequencing used blood. This chain joins TRBV12-3 or TRBV12-4 and TRBJ1-1; the match to TRBD1 covers 7 bases. This clonotype was obtained from an elderly woman in good health. CDR3 sequence reads: CASSPRQGRRNTEAFF. The CDR3 DNA reads TGTGCCAGCAGTCCACGACAGGGACGGAGGAACACTGAAGCTTTCTTT.